What follows are 3 T cell receptor beta chains derived from one specimen sequenced in a study of blood T cell repertoires in COVID-19. Clones were read by immunoSEQ multiplex PCR, and TCRdb kept only the in-frame ones, dropping some. The repertoire holds approximately 130,000 clones, with 75% to 90% as singletons. Sequenced material: peripheral blood. These receptors all stem from a man in his 70s with active or convalescent COVID-19.

This clone has only one observation. The V gene is TRBV15, the J gene TRBJ2-2; TRBD2 aligns across 9 bases. The length of the CDR3 is 16 residues. V gave up 1 base and J gave up 7 bases; unmatched junction bases: 7. Germline lookup yields CDR1 LNHNV and CDR2 YYDKDF (reference sequence). DNA of the CDR3: TGTGCCACCAGCAGAGTTGCTAGCGGGACTGGCGGGGAGCTGTTTTTT. This encodes CATSRVASGTGGELFF.

The chain is built from TRBV5-1 and TRBJ2-7, with D perhaps TRBD1 (5 bases). Germline assignment: CDR1 SGHRS and CDR2 YFSETQ. The CDR3 runs to 14 residues. V shed 1 base and J shed 3 bases, with 11 bases lying between them. CDR3 sequence (DNA): TGCGCCAGCAGCTTGCTCAGTCAGGGCTACGAGCAGTACTTC. Translation: CASSLLSQGYEQYF.

The genes are TRBV2 and TRBJ1-5; 7 bases are a match to TRBD1. Unmatched junction bases numbered 9, after V lost 6 bases and J lost 4 bases. The germline CDR1 and CDR2 sequences are SNHLY and FYNNEI. The CDR3 is 15 residues long. The chain's CDR3 is CASRRTGSENQPQHF. CDR3 nucleotide sequence: TGTGCCAGCAGGAGGACAGGATCAGAGAATCAGCCCCAGCATTTT.